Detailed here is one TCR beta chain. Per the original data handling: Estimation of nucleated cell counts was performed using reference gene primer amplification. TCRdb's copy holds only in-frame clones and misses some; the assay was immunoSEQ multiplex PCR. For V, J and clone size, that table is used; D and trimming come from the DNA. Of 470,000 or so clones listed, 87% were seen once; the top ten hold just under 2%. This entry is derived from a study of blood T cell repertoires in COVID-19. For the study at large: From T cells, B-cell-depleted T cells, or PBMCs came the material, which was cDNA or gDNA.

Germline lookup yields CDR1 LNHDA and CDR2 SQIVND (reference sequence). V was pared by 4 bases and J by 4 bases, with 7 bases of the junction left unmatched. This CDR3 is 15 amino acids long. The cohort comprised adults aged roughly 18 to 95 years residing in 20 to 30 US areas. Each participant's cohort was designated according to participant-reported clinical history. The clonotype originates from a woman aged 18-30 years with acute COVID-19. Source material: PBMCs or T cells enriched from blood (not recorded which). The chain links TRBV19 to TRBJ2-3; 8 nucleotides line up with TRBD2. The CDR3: CASSRAGESADTQYF. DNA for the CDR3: TGTGCCAGTAGTAGAGCGGGAGAGTCTGCAGATACGCAGTATTTT.